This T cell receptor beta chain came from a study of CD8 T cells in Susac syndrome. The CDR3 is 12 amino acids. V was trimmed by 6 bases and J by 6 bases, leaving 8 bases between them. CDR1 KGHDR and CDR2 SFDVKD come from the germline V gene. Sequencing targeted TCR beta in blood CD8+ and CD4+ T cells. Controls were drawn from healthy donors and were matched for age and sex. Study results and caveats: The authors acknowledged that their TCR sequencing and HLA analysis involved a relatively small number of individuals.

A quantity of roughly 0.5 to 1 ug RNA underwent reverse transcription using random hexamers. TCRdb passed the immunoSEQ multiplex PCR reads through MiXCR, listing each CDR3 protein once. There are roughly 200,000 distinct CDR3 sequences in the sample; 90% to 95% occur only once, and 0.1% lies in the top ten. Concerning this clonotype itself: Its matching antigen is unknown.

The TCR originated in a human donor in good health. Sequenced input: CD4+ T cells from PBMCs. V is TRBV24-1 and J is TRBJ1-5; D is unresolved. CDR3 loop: CATSSGPQPQHF. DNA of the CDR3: TGTGCCACCAGTTCCGGGCCTCAGCCCCAGCATTTT.